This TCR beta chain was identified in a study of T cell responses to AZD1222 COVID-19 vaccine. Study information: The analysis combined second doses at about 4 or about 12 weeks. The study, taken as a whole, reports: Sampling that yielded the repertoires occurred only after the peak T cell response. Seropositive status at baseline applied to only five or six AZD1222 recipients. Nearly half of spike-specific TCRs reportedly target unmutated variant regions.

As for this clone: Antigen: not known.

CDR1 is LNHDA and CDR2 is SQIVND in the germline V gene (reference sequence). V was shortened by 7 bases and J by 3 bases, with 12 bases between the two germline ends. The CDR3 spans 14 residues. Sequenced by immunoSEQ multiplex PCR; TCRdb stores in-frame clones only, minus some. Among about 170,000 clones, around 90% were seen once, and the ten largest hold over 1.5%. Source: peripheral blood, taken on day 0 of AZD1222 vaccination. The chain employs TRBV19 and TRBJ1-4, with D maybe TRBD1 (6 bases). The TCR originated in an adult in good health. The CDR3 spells CASTPGHPNEKLFF. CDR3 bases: TGTGCCAGTACCCCGGGACACCCTAATGAAAAACTGTTTTTT.